A selection of T cell receptor beta chains follows, all from one sample in a study of CD8+ T cells in alopecia areata. The method was immunoSEQ multiplex PCR; TCRdb's version includes in-frame clones alone and lacks a portion of them. The data show 100,000 to 150,000 clones, roughly two fifths seen once. Material: CD4+ T cells sorted from blood. Receptor source: a human donor with alopecia areata. Both conserved end residues are part of each CDR3. The order of the fields is V gene, clone size, J gene, D gene, CDR3 protein, CDR3 DNA. A D gene is named only where the DNA matches it firmly. Only part of the rows carry a size: once, few, many, or a class if the clone is expanded.

V: TRBV29-1
size: few
J: TRBJ1-1
D: .
CDR3: CSGQTLNTEAFF
DNA: TGCAGCGGACAGACCTTGAACACTGAAGCTTTCTTT

V: TRBV7-9
size: .
J: TRBJ2-3
D: .
CDR3: CASSLARGTDLDTQYF
DNA: TGTGCCAGCAGCTTAGCGAGGGGTACAGACCTGGATACGCAGTATTTT

V: TRBV5-1
size: .
J: TRBJ2-2
D: .
CDR3: CASSLRLTDPTGELFF
DNA: TGCGCCAGCAGCCTTCGGTTGACGGATCCGACCGGGGAGCTGTTTTTT

V: TRBV9
size: once
J: TRBJ2-5
D: .
CDR3: CASSVASGLQETQYF
DNA: TGTGCCAGCAGCGTAGCCAGCGGGCTCCAAGAGACCCAGTACTTC

V: TRBV5-1
size: few
J: TRBJ2-1
D: TRBD2
CDR3: CASSLAGGNEQFF
DNA: TGCGCCAGCTCACTAGCGGGAGGGAATGAGCAGTTCTTC

V: TRBV27
size: .
J: TRBJ2-7
D: TRBD1
CDR3: CASSFWAGGAYEQYF
DNA: TGTGCCAGCAGTTTTTGGGCAGGGGGTGCCTACGAGCAGTACTTC

V: TRBV5-4
size: .
J: TRBJ2-5
D: .
CDR3: CASSSRTTQETQYF
DNA: TGTGCCAGCAGCAGCCGGACAACTCAAGAGACCCAGTACTTC

V: TRBV7-9
size: few
J: TRBJ2-4
D: .
CDR3: CASSQASLSKNIQYF
DNA: TGTGCCAGCAGCCAGGCCTCGCTATCCAAAAACATTCAGTACTTC

V: TRBV19
size: few
J: TRBJ2-5
D: TRBD1
CDR3: CASSATGVARETQYF
DNA: TGTGCCAGTAGTGCTACAGGGGTAGCGAGAGAGACCCAGTACTTC

V: TRBV10-3
size: .
J: TRBJ2-7
D: TRBD1
CDR3: CAISVGTGSSYEQYF
DNA: TGTGCCATCAGCGTCGGGACAGGGAGCTCCTACGAGCAGTACTTC

V: TRBV5-4
size: .
J: TRBJ2-5
D: .
CDR3: CASSLDRGAKTQYF
DNA: TGTGCCAGCAGCTTGGATCGGGGGGCGAAGACCCAGTACTTC

V: TRBV13
size: .
J: TRBJ2-7
D: .
CDR3: CASSATRLNEQYF
DNA: TGTGCCAGCAGCGCGACTAGGCTCAACGAGCAGTACTTC

V: TRBV29-1
size: .
J: TRBJ2-3
D: .
CDR3: CSVRGAVHRTDTQYF
DNA: TGCAGCGTTAGGGGAGCGGTACACCGCACAGATACGCAGTATTTT

V: TRBV2
size: .
J: TRBJ1-2
D: TRBD1
CDR3: CASSDPAGGAGYGYTF
DNA: TGTGCCAGCAGCGATCCCGCAGGGGGCGCTGGCTATGGCTACACCTTC

V: TRBV14
size: few
J: TRBJ2-5
D: .
CDR3: CASSGPNVLETQYF
DNA: TGTGCCAGCAGCGGGCCCAACGTTCTAGAGACCCAGTACTTC

V: TRBV5-1
size: .
J: TRBJ1-1
D: TRBD1
CDR3: CASRDRGGNTEAFF
DNA: TGCGCCAGCAGGGACAGGGGAGGAAACACTGAAGCTTTCTTT

V: TRBV11-2
size: few
J: TRBJ2-4
D: TRBD2
CDR3: CASSHPTSGETYIQYF
DNA: TGTGCCAGCAGCCACCCAACTAGCGGAGAGACCTACATTCAGTACTTC

V: TRBV23-1
size: .
J: TRBJ1-2
D: TRBD1
CDR3: CASEETGGCNGYTF
DNA: TGCGCCAGCGAAGAGACAGGGGGATGCAATGGCTACACCTTC